This passage covers 4 T cell receptor beta chains from one sample sequenced in a study of blood T cell repertoires in COVID-19. The method was immunoSEQ multiplex PCR; TCRdb's version includes in-frame clones alone and lacks a portion of them. The profile shows 150,000 to 200,000 clones, approximately 85% of them singletons. The sequenced sample consisted of peripheral blood. These receptors originate from an elderly man with COVID-19, enrolled during active disease.

V usage is TRBV2 and J usage is TRBJ1-3, with 8 bases matching TRBD1. Germline-derived CDR1 and CDR2 are SNHLY and FYNNEI. The CDR3 is 13 amino acids. With V trimmed by 5 bases and J by 8 bases, 5 bases remained unmatched. The CDR3 is CASSREQGDTIYF. The CDR3 DNA sequence: TGTGCCAGCAGTCGTGAACAGGGGGACACCATATATTTT.

The rearrangement uses TRBV10-3 and TRBJ1-3; D gene uncertain. The V gene's germline CDR1 is ENHRY and CDR2 SYGVKD. The ends were cut back, 10 bases at V and 3 bases at J, with 13 bases in the middle. The CDR3 contains 13 residues. CDR3 amino acids: CATKTGSGNTIYF. The CDR3 DNA follows: TGTGCCACCAAGACGGGGAGTGGAAACACCATATATTTT.

The rearrangement joins TRBV11-3 to TRBJ2-3; tentative D call: TRBD1 (5 bases). The V end was cut by 6 bases, the J end by 0 bases, with 10 bases between. This CDR3 is built from 14 residues. Germline values: CDR1 SGHNT, CDR2 YENEEA. CDR3: CASSPGHSTDTQYF. In nucleotides, the CDR3 is TGTGCCAGCAGTCCCGGACACAGCACAGATACGCAGTATTTT.

V is TRBV6-2 or TRBV6-3 and J is TRBJ2-5; D unresolved. The germline V gene encodes CDR1 MNHEY and CDR2 SVGEGT. CDR3 length: 13 residues. The ends were cut back, 2 bases at V and 0 bases at J, with 4 bases in the middle. CDR3 nucleotide sequence: TGTGCCAGCAGTTACATTAACCAAGAGACCCAGTACTTC. Its protein is CASSYINQETQYF.